The next 20 T cell receptor beta chains were all read from a single sample in a study of human T cells and chemical hapten exposure. Time point specified: healthy volunteer bleed at 2 weeks. Whole blood that had not been fractionated was the source of extracted total RNA. Each CDR3 protein gets one entry after TCRdb re-called the RACE reads with MiXCR. The sample includes some 93,000 distinct CDR3 sequences, approximately 9.7% seen only once; the top ten take 2.5% to 3%. Sequenced: whole blood. The receptors here all came from a female donor in good health. Some clones in this sample may be carry-over from other donors' samples.

The chain has TRBV6-1 and TRBJ2-5; D call uncertain. V shed 6 bases and J shed 3 bases, with 14 bases lying between them. This CDR3 has 14 amino acids. The V gene's germline CDR1 is MNHNS and CDR2 SASEGT. The CDR3, as DNA: TGTGCCAGCAGCCTTCCCCGGACGGAAGAGACCCAGTACTTC. Its protein product is CASSLPRTEETQYF.

This clonotype was observed a few times. The chain uses TRBV20-1 and TRBJ2-7; 14 bases map to TRBD2. In germline, CDR1 is DFQATT, CDR2 SNEGSKA (reference sequence). This CDR3 is 15 amino acids long. Trimming at V came to 5 bases and at J to 7 bases, leaving 10 bases not matched to a gene. The CDR3 reads CSALRLAGGPGEQYF. In DNA, the CDR3 is TGCAGTGCTCTCCGACTAGCGGGAGGGCCTGGGGAGCAGTACTTC.

This clonotype has a count of ten or more. The chain combines TRBV29-1 with TRBJ2-1, with D hard to call. CDR3 length equals 13 residues. Germline lookup yields CDR1 SQVTM and CDR2 ANQGSEA. V lost 3 bases and J 3 bases, leaving 9 bases between the germline ends. The CDR3, as DNA: TGCAGCGTTGATCTGGCGCTCTACAATGAGCAGTTCTTC. Protein: CSVDLALYNEQFF.

About this clonotype itself: An end of the junction does not agree with germline; a read error may underlie this. V and J are TRBV6-1 and TRBJ2-3; D not resolved. CDR3 length: 14 amino acids. Looked up from germline, CDR1 is MNHNS and CDR2 is SASEGT. Written as DNA, the CDR3 is TGTGCCAGCGCCAAAGGGCTTAGCACAGATGCGCAGTATTTT. As protein: CASAKGLSTDAQYF.

This clonotype showed up just a few times. The chain combines TRBV2 with TRBJ2-7; D is possibly TRBD1 (6 bases). V shed 6 bases and J shed 0 bases, with 15 bases lying between them. Germline V gene lookup returns CDR1 SNHLY and CDR2 FYNNEI. CDR3 length equals 15 residues. The CDR3 region has the DNA TGTGCCAGCAGGACAGGACAGCTTAGCTCCTACGAGCAGTACTTC. It is translated as CASRTGQLSSYEQYF.

There are many counts of this clonotype. This sequence joins TRBV2 and TRBJ1-4, with D perhaps matching TRBD1 (6 bases). This CDR3 spans 13 amino acids. Looked up from germline, CDR1 is SNHLY and CDR2 is FYNNEI. The V end was cut by 2 bases, the J end by 7 bases, with 8 bases between. CDR3 residues: CASSETGSEKLFF. CDR3 nucleotides: TGTGCCAGCAGTGAAACAGGGAGTGAAAAACTGTTTTTT.

The chain recombines TRBV28 with TRBJ2-7, with D unresolved. Deletions cut 2 bases from V and 0 bases from J, with 14 bases between. Per the germline V gene, CDR1 is MDHEN and CDR2 is SYDVKM. The CDR3 has 16 residues. The CDR3, as DNA: TGTGCCAGCAGTTTAACGGCAAGGCGATTCTCCTACGAGCAGTACTTC. The encoded protein is CASSLTARRFSYEQYF. The whole variable domain, filled in from reference TRBV28 and TRBJ2-7, reads DVKVTQSSRYLVKRTGEKVFLECVQDMDHENMFWYRQDPGLGLRLIYFSYDVKMKEKGDIPEGYSVSREKKERFSLILESASTNQTSMYLCASSLTARRFSYEQYFGPGTRLTVT.

The V gene is TRBV28, the J gene TRBJ1-2; 8 bases match TRBD1. The CDR3 covers 12 residues. The germline gives CDR1 MDHEN, CDR2 SYDVKM. Unmatched junction bases numbered 1, after V lost 6 bases and J lost 4 bases. CDR3 loop: CASRQGGYGYTF. In nucleotides, the CDR3 is TGTGCCAGCAGACAGGGGGGCTATGGCTACACCTTC.

Only a few counts were recorded for this clonotype. This chain links TRBV28 with TRBJ1-1; D call uncertain. Germline lookup yields CDR1 MDHEN and CDR2 SYDVKM. The CDR3 length is 15 residues. Trimming shortened V by 3 bases and J by 0 bases, and 11 bases separated the two germline ends. The CDR3 spells CASSFVDVMNTEAFF. The CDR3 bases are TGTGCCAGCAGTTTTGTTGATGTGATGAACACTGAAGCTTTCTTT.

The chain has TRBV25-1 and TRBJ1-2; D call uncertain. This CDR3 is built from 13 residues. CDR1 MGHDK and CDR2 SYGVNS come from the germline V gene. Trimming took 4 bases from V and 1 from J, leaving 7 bases between them. CDR3 nucleotide sequence: TGTGCCAGCAGTGTCGGGAGTAACTATGGCTACACCTTC. It codes for CASSVGSNYGYTF.

The CDR3, as DNA: TGTGCCAGCAGTTTACGCGGGGAAAAACTGTTTTTT. Protein product: CASSLRGEKLFF. This chain links TRBV12-3 or TRBV12-4 with TRBJ1-4; D call uncertain. Trimming removed 2 bases at V and 8 bases at J, with 6 bases between. CDR3 length: 12 amino acids.

This clonotype has ten or more counts. The chain has TRBV28 and TRBJ1-4; D call uncertain. Trimming shortened V by 3 bases and J by 10 bases, and 6 bases separated the two germline ends. The germline V gene encodes CDR1 MDHEN and CDR2 SYDVKM. The CDR3 consists of 11 residues. The DNA for the CDR3 is TGTGCCAGCAGTTTTGAGGGAAAACTGTTTTTT. The encoded protein is CASSFEGKLFF. Variable domain in full (rest from reference TRBV28 and TRBJ1-4): DVKVTQSSRYLVKRTGEKVFLECVQDMDHENMFWYRQDPGLGLRLIYFSYDVKMKEKGDIPEGYSVSREKKERFSLILESASTNQTSMYLCASSFEGKLFFGSGTQLSVL.

This chain's CDR3 is CSAPGVAGVADTQYF. The CDR3 DNA is TGCAGTGCCCCCGGGGTAGCGGGAGTAGCAGATACGCAGTATTTT. V is TRBV20-1 and J is TRBJ2-3, with 9 bases identical to TRBD2. This CDR3 has 15 amino acids. From germline, CDR1 is DFQATT and CDR2 SNEGSKA (reference sequence). V trimming: 6 bases; J trimming: 4 bases; junction bases outside the gene matches: 11.

Only one count was recorded for this clonotype. One end of the junction varies from germline; a read error may be responsible. The chain has TRBV20-1 and TRBJ1-6; D is unclear. The CDR3 extends over 13 amino acids. Germline V gene lookup returns CDR1 DFQATT and CDR2 SNEGSKA (reference sequence). Here the CDR3 reads CSASPTPNSPLNF. In DNA form, the CDR3 reads TGCAGTGCTAGTCCAACTCCCAATTCACCCCTCAACTTT.

Comment on this clonotype: The junction differs from germline at one of its ends, possibly a read error. The V and J genes are TRBV6-5 and TRBJ1-5; D is undetermined. CDR3 length: 13 amino acids. In germline, CDR1 is MNHEY, CDR2 SVGAGI. The CDR3 region has the DNA TGTGCCAGCAGTTTAGATGCGAATCAGCTCCAGCATTTT. Its protein is CASSLDANQLQHF.

This clonotype was recorded many times. The chain links TRBV29-1 to TRBJ1-2; D is unresolved. The CDR3 totals 12 residues. Germline V gives CDR1 SQVTM, CDR2 ANQGSEA. Deletions cut 7 bases from V and 4 bases from J, with 13 bases between. The CDR3 DNA sequence: TGCAGCGGGCGATCAGGCAGCTATGGCTACACCTTC. Its translation is CSGRSGSYGYTF.

The chain couples TRBV14 to TRBJ2-7; TRBD2 aligns across 14 bases. Per the germline V gene, CDR1 is SGHDN and CDR2 is FVKESK. CDR3 length: 14 residues. The V segment lost 3 bases and the J segment 5 bases; nucleotides outside the gene matches: 0. CDR3 loop: CASSQTSGRDEQYF. The DNA for the CDR3 is TGTGCCAGCAGCCAGACTAGCGGGAGGGACGAGCAGTACTTC.

The chain joins TRBV9 to TRBJ1-5; D might be TRBD1 (6 bases). Germline lookup yields CDR1 SGDLS and CDR2 YYNGEE. There are 17 residues in the CDR3. The germline V and J ends were trimmed by 0 bases and 0 bases, with 13 bases remaining between them. The CDR3 reads CASSVVRGMYSNQPQHF. The CDR3 DNA sequence: TGTGCCAGCAGCGTAGTGAGGGGGATGTATAGCAATCAGCCCCAGCATTTT.

The chain couples TRBV4-1 to TRBJ1-5; D gene unclear. CDR3 length: 19 amino acids. V was shortened by 1 base and J by 0 bases, with 19 bases between the two germline ends. The germline CDR1 and CDR2 sequences are MGHRA and YSYEKL. The CDR3 region has the DNA TGCGCCAGCAGCCAAGGAGGATATGAAGGTATCCTTAGCAATCAGCCCCAGCATTTT. Its protein is CASSQGGYEGILSNQPQHF.

V is TRBV12-3 or TRBV12-4 and J is TRBJ2-7; 8 bases are shared with TRBD1. With V trimmed by 7 bases and J by 3 bases, 8 bases remained unmatched. The CDR3 loop spans 14 amino acids. CDR3 in amino acids: CASTSGGAYYEQYF. In DNA form, the CDR3 reads TGTGCCAGCACCTCAGGGGGCGCTTACTACGAGCAGTACTTC.